The clone carrying this TCR beta chain was detected ten times or more. At one end, the junction sequence differs from germline, possibly due to a read error. The sample originates from a study of response to subunit inactivated influenza vaccine. CDR3 size: 14 residues. Germline lookup yields CDR1 MGHRA and CDR2 YSYEKL. TCRdb independently ran MiXCR on the RT-PCR reads; one entry per CDR3 protein. This table holds about 570,000 distinct CDR3 sequences, approximately 10% found once. Separately, the same data were catalogued under a study of T cells expressing NK-cell markers. From that second work: The authors made TCR beta cDNA libraries by 5'RACE template switching. This switching added a universal primer site and UMIs. Several experiments confined sorting to alpha-beta TCR T cells with an anti-gamma-delta TCR antibody.

This sequence originates from a man in his fifties who received an inactivated influenza vaccine. This specimen consisted of PBMCs from blood, obtained on the day of vaccination. The rearrangement links TRBV4-1 to TRBJ2-7; 8 bases align to TRBD1. The CDR3 spells CASSQGQGSYEQYF. The CDR3 bases are TGTGCCAGCAGCCAAGGACAGGGATCCTACGAGCAGTACTTC.